This T cell receptor beta chain was captured in a study of blood T cell repertoires in COVID-19. CDR1 and CDR2 (germline): MRHNA, SNTAGT. Losses at the gene ends were 5 bases for V and 1 base for J; bases not matched to a gene: 8. The CDR3 consists of 16 residues. Assay used: immunoSEQ multiplex PCR; TCRdb lists only in-frame clones, some missing. The sample consists of over 110,000 clones, around 89% of them appearing once. Input material: peripheral blood. The clonotype comes from a human donor in a cohort sampled during active COVID-19. The rearrangement uses TRBV6-4 and TRBJ2-1; 7 bases match TRBD1. The CDR3 DNA is TGTGCCAGCAGTAGCGACAGGGAGAGGTCCTACAATGAGCAGTTCTTC. It codes for CASSSDRERSYNEQFF.